A single sample gave rise to the 15 T cell receptor beta chains below, sequenced in a study of blood T cell dynamics during melanoma immunotherapy. The repertoire was sequenced with immunoSEQ multiplex PCR; TCRdb's copy has only in-frame clones and lacks some. This sample has some 5,700 clones; more than 75% occur once, and the top ten carry roughly 29%. Time point meaning: week 3, after first cycle of checkpoint inhibitor. This specimen was blood, taken from a patient treated with checkpoint blockade. The source of these receptors is a human donor with melanoma. Some clones in this sample may be carry-over from other donors' samples.

This clone occurred once. The V and J genes are TRBV11-2 and TRBJ2-7, with 8 nucleotides matching TRBD2. J lost 7 bases, V lost 3 bases, and 2 bases had no gene match. This CDR3 is built from 12 residues. CDR1 is SGHAT and CDR2 is FQNNGV in the germline V gene. In DNA form, the CDR3 reads TGTGCCAGCAGCTTTTCGGGGGGGGAGCAGTACTTC. Protein: CASSFSGGEQYF.

The chain uses TRBV5-1 and TRBJ2-2, with TRBD1 identical over 10 bases. The germline V gene has CDR1 SGHRS and CDR2 YFSETQ. Trimming at V came to 5 bases and at J to 2 bases, leaving 3 bases not matched to a gene. The CDR3 is 15 residues long. The CDR3 loop reads CASSRDRGNTGELFF. The CDR3, as DNA: TGCGCCAGCAGTCGGGACAGGGGAAACACCGGGGAGCTGTTTTTT.

This clone has a single count. The CDR3 region has the DNA TGTGCCAGCAGGGCTCAGACTAGCACAGATACGCAGTATTTT. Translation gives CASRAQTSTDTQYF. The gene calls are TRBV6-5 and TRBJ2-3, with unresolved D. V lost 6 bases to trimming and J lost 0 bases, with 10 bases between them. The CDR3 spans 14 residues. Per germline, CDR1 MNHEY and CDR2 SVGAGI.

V usage is TRBV7-9 and J usage is TRBJ2-7; D ambiguous. CDR3 length: 14 amino acids. Trimming pared 5 bases from V and 6 bases from J, leaving 17 bases between. The germline V gene encodes CDR1 SEHNR and CDR2 FQNEAQ (reference sequence). The CDR3 reads CASSPDSYASEQYF. DNA for the CDR3: TGTGCCAGCAGCCCAGATAGCTATGCCTCCGAGCAGTACTTC. Full variable domain (missing parts from reference TRBV7-9 and TRBJ2-7): DTGVSQNPRHKITKRGQNVTFRCDPISEHNRLYWYRQTLGQGPEFLTYFQNEAQLEKSRLLSDRFSAERPKGSFSTLEIQRTEQGDSAMYLCASSPDSYASEQYFGPGTRLTVT.

The J gene is TRBJ1-1, the V gene TRBV5-5; D remains unclear. Looked up from germline, CDR1 is SGHKS and CDR2 is YYEKEE (reference sequence). CDR3 size: 15 residues. Trimming pared 0 bases from V and 0 bases from J, leaving 9 bases between. DNA of the CDR3: TGTGCCAGCAGCTTGGTCCCCCACTTGAACACTGAAGCTTTCTTT. It specifies CASSLVPHLNTEAFF.

The chain joins TRBV19 to TRBJ2-7; possibly TRBD2 for D (5 bases). Germline loops: CDR1 LNHDA, CDR2 SQIVND (reference sequence). Trimming pared 5 bases from V and 2 bases from J, leaving 16 bases between. This CDR3 is 15 amino acids long. The CDR3 loop reads CASSSGREAPYEQYF. The CDR3 coding sequence is TGTGCCAGTAGTTCGGGGAGAGAGGCACCCTACGAGCAGTACTTC.

The CDR3 DNA follows: TGTGCCAGCAGTGGGGTACAGGGAGAGGACTATGGCTACACCTTC. This translates into CASSGVQGEDYGYTF. The rearrangement uses TRBV25-1 and TRBJ1-2; D may be TRBD1 (6 bases). Trimming stripped 4 bases from V and 3 bases from J, with 15 bases between. The CDR3 loop spans 15 amino acids. Germline lookup yields CDR1 MGHDK and CDR2 SYGVNS.

The genes are TRBV29-1 and TRBJ2-3, with D perhaps matching TRBD2 (5 bases). Deletions cut 6 bases from V and 1 base from J, with 11 bases between. Germline CDR1 SQVTM, CDR2 ANQGSEA. CDR3 length: 13 residues. The CDR3 coding sequence is TGCAGCGTGGGAGCCATAGGCACAGATACGCAGTATTTT. This sequence encodes CSVGAIGTDTQYF.

The J gene is TRBJ2-7, the V gene TRBV9; 8 nucleotides match TRBD2. Germline assignment: CDR1 SGDLS and CDR2 YYNGEE. This CDR3 has 14 amino acids. Germline trimming cut 2 bases from V and 5 bases from J; bases unmatched to any gene: 6. The CDR3 DNA is TGTGCCAGCAGCGTCGGGGGGGCGGTTGACGAGCAGTACTTC. The encoded protein is CASSVGGAVDEQYF.

This clone showed up just once. This chain connects TRBV6-1 to TRBJ2-2; TRBD1 is a possible D gene (6 bases). V dropped 5 bases and J dropped 5 bases, with 9 bases sitting between them. CDR1 is MNHNS and CDR2 is SASEGT in the germline V gene. The CDR3 sequence is 13 residues long. CDR3 nucleotide sequence: TGTGCCAGCAGTCAAACAGGGACCGGGGAGCTGTTTTTT. Translating it yields CASSQTGTGELFF.

This clone was seen just once. One junction end disagrees with the germline gene, perhaps due to a read error. The chain recombines TRBV25-1 with TRBJ1-3; the match to TRBD1 covers 8 bases. CDR3 size: 14 residues. Germline-derived CDR1 and CDR2 are MGHDK and SYGVNS. Here the CDR3 reads CAGSNRGTGNTIYF. In nucleotides, the CDR3 is TGTGCCGGCAGTAACAGGGGGACTGGAAACACCATATATTTT. Drawing the rest from reference TRBV25-1 and TRBJ1-3, the complete variable domain is EADIYQTPRYLVIGTGKKITLECSQTMGHDKMYWYQQDPGMELHLIHYSYGVNSTEKGDLSSESTVSRIRTEHFPLTLESARPSHTSQYLCAGSNRGTGNTIYFGEGSWLTVV.

This clone came up once. J is TRBJ2-7 and V is TRBV6-1; unclear D gene. The V end lost 7 bases, the J end lost 6 bases, and 16 bases lay between the germline ends. Germline-derived CDR1 and CDR2 are MNHNS and SASEGT. This CDR3 has 13 residues. As DNA, the CDR3 is TGTGCCAGCATCTTGGGGTCTATTGGCGAGCAGTACTTC. As protein: CASILGSIGEQYF.

The V and J genes are TRBV2 and TRBJ2-3; D tentatively reads TRBD1 or TRBD2 (5 bases each). The V end lost 6 bases, the J end lost 0 bases, and 16 bases lay between the germline ends. The CDR3 runs to 16 residues. CDR1 is SNHLY and CDR2 is FYNNEI in the germline V gene. The CDR3 protein is CASRAGFRTSTDTQYF. CDR3 nucleotide sequence: TGTGCCAGCAGGGCAGGGTTTAGGACTAGCACAGATACGCAGTATTTT.

The V call is TRBV11-2, the J call TRBJ2-3, with 9 bases aligning to TRBD2. CDR3 length: 16 residues. The V gene end was trimmed by 6 bases and the J gene end by 4 bases; junction bases not matched to a gene: 11. Germline V CDR1 and CDR2: SGHAT, FQNNGV. For the CDR3, the DNA is TGTGCCAGCAGTCGCAATAGCGGGAGAAGCGCAGATACGCAGTATTTT. Amino acids: CASSRNSGRSADTQYF.

The V call is TRBV16, the J call TRBJ2-5, with D hard to call. Per the germline V gene, CDR1 is KGHSY and CDR2 is FQNENV. This CDR3 has 15 residues. Trimming shortened V by 2 bases and J by 2 bases, and 12 bases separated the two germline ends. DNA of the CDR3: TGTGCCAGCAGCCAAGGAAGGAACACTCAAGAGACCCAGTACTTC. Translating gives CASSQGRNTQETQYF.